This T cell receptor (beta chain) was identified in a study of blood T cell repertoires in COVID-19. Per germline, CDR1 MGHRA and CDR2 YSYEKL. The CDR3 contains 19 residues. V shed 0 bases and J 5 bases; nucleotides not matched to a gene: 13. TCRdb keeps only in-frame clones here, not all; method: immunoSEQ multiplex PCR. The sample gives some 300,000 clones, about 90% of which show up once; over 5.5% is in the top ten. Sequencing was done on a sample of peripheral blood. This receptor was taken from a woman in her forties or fifties with COVID-19, enrolled during active disease. The chain uses TRBV4-1 and TRBJ2-3; 11 nucleotides align to TRBD2. The CDR3 loop is CASSQDSHSGRALLDTQYF. Here the CDR3 DNA reads TGCGCCAGCAGCCAAGACTCCCATAGCGGGAGGGCCTTATTAGATACGCAGTATTTT.